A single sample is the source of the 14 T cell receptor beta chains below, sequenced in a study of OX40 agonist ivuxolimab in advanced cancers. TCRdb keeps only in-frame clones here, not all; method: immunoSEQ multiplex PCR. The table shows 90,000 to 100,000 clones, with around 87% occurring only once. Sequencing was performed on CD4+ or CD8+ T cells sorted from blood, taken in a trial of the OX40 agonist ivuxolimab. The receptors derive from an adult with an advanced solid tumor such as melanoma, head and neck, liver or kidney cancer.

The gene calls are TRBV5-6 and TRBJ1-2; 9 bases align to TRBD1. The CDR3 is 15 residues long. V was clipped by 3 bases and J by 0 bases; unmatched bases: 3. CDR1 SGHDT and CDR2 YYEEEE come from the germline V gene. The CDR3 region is CASSWGQGTNYGYTF. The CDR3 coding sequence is TGTGCCAGCAGCTGGGGACAGGGAACTAACTATGGCTACACCTTC.

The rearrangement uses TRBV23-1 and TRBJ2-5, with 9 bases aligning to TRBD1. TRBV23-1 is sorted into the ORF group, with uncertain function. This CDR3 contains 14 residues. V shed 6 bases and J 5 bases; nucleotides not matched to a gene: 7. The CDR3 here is CASRRTGEGETQYF. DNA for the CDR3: TGCGCCAGCAGGAGGACAGGGGAGGGGGAGACCCAGTACTTC.

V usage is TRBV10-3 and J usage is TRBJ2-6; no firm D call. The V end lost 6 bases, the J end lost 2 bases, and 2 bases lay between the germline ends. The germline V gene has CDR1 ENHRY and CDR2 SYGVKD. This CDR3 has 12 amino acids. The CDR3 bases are TGTGCCATCAGGGCTGGGGCCAACGTCCTGACTTTC. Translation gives CAIRAGANVLTF.

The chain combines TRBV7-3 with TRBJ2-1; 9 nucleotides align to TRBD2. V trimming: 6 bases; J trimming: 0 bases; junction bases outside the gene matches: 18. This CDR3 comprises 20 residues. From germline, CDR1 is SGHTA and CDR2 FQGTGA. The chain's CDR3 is CASSATMRLAVRSSYNEQFF. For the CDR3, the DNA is TGTGCCAGCAGTGCTACAATGAGACTAGCGGTGAGGAGCTCCTACAATGAGCAGTTCTTC.

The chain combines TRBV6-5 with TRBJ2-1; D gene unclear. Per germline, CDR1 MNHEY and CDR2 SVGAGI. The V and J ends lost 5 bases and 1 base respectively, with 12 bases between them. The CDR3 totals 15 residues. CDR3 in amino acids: CASSSLWGSYNEQFF. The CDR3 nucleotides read TGTGCCAGCAGTAGCCTTTGGGGATCCTACAATGAGCAGTTCTTC.

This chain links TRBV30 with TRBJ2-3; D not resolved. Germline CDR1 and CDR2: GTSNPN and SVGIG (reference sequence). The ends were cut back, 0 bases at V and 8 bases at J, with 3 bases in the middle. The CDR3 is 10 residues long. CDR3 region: CAWSVGTQYF. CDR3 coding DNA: TGTGCCTGGAGTGTAGGTACGCAGTATTTT.

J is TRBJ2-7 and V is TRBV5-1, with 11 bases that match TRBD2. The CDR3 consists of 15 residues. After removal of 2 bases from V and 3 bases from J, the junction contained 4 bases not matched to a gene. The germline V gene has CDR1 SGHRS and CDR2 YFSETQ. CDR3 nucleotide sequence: TGCGCCAGCAGCTTACTAGCGGGAGAAGGCTACGAGCAGTACTTC. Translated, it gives CASSLLAGEGYEQYF.

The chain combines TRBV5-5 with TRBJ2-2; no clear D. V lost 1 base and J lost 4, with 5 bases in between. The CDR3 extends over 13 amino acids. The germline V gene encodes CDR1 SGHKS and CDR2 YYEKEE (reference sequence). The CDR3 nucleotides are TGTGCCAGCAGCTTGAACCCCACCGGGGAGCTGTTTTTT. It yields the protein CASSLNPTGELFF.

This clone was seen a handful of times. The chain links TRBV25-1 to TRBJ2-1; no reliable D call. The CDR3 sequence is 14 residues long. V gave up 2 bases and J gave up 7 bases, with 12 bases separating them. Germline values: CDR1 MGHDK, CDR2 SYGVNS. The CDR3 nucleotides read TGTGCCAGCAGTGAACTGAATCGAGGAAATGAGCAGTTCTTC. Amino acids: CASSELNRGNEQFF.

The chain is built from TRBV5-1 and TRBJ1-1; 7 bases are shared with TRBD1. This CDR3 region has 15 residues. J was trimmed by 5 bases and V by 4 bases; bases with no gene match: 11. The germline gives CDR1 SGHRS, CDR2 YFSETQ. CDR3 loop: CASSLEGQKVTEAFF. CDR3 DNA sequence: TGCGCCAGCAGCCTGGAGGGACAGAAAGTTACTGAAGCTTTCTTT.

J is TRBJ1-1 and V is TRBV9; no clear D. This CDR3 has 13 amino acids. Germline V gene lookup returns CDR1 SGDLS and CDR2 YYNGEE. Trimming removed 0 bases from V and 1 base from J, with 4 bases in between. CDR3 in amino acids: CASSVEENTEAFF. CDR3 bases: TGTGCCAGCAGCGTAGAGGAGAACACTGAAGCTTTCTTT.

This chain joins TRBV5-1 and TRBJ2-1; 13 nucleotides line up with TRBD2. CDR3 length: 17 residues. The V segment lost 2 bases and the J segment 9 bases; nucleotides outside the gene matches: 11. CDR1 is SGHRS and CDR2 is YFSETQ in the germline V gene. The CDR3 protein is CASSLTSGGAFLGEQFF. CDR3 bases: TGCGCCAGCAGCTTAACTAGCGGGGGGGCCTTTCTCGGTGAGCAGTTCTTC.

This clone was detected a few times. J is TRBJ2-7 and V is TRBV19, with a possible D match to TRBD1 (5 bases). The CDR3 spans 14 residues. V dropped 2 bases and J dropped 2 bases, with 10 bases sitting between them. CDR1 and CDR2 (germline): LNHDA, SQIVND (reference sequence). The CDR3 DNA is TGTGCCAGTAGTATACAGGGCCAAGCCTACGAGCAGTACTTC. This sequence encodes CASSIQGQAYEQYF.

The CDR3 reads CASSLETGPANYEQYF. The CDR3 nucleotides are TGCGCCAGCAGCCTGGAGACAGGGCCAGCGAACTACGAGCAGTACTTC. The chain uses TRBV5-1 and TRBJ2-7; 7 nucleotides align to TRBD1. V trimming: 4 bases; J trimming: 3 bases; junction bases outside the gene matches: 13. Germline CDR1 SGHRS, CDR2 YFSETQ. The CDR3 totals 16 residues.